The sequence of this TCR beta chain was determined in a study of blood T cell repertoires in COVID-19. Clones were read by immunoSEQ multiplex PCR, and TCRdb kept only the in-frame ones, dropping some. The repertoire holds about 170,000 clones, with about 83% as singletons. CDR1 is LGHNA and CDR2 is YSLEER in the germline V gene. The CDR3 length is 17 residues. J gave up 6 bases and V 1 base, and 10 bases lay outside the gene matches. In its sample, this clone was seen once. The specimen sequenced was peripheral blood. The chain couples TRBV4-3 to TRBJ2-2, with 8 nucleotides matching TRBD2. This receptor was taken from a woman in her 70s who had recovered from COVID-19. The CDR3 reads CASSQGQREIFPGELFF. The CDR3 DNA reads TGCGCCAGCAGCCAAGGGCAGCGGGAGATCTTTCCCGGGGAGCTGTTTTTT.